The source of this T cell receptor (beta chain) is a study of T cell responses to AZD1222 COVID-19 vaccine. Trimming pared 4 bases from V and 7 bases from J, leaving 10 bases between. CDR1 MDHEN and CDR2 SYDVKM come from the germline V gene. CDR3 length equals 12 residues. Study-wide results and limits: It was only six AZD1222 recipients who were seropositive at baseline.

The table lists this clone with a few counts. The antigen is not known. Profiling relied on immunoSEQ multiplex PCR, and the TCRdb table lists in-frame clones only, not all of them. This table has over 100,000 clones, around 90% appearing once. The sequence derives from an adult in good health. The material sequenced was peripheral blood, taken on day 0 of AZD1222 vaccination. The V call is TRBV28, the J call TRBJ1-2; D unclear. CDR3 in amino acids: CASSSRLSGYTF. In DNA form, the CDR3 reads TGTGCCAGCAGTTCCCGGCTTAGTGGCTACACCTTC.